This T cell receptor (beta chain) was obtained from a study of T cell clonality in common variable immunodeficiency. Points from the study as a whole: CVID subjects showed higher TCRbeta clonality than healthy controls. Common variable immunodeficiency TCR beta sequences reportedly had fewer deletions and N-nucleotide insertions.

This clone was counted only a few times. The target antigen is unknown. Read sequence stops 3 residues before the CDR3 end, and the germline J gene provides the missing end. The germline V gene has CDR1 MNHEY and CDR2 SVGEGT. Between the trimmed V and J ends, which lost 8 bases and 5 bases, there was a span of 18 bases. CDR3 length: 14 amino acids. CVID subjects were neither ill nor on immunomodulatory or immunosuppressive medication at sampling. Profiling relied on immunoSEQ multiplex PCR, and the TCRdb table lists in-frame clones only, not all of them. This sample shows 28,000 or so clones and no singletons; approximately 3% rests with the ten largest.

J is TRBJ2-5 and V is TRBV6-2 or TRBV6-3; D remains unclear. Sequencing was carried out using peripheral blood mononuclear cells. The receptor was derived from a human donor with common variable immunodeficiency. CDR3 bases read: TGTGCCAGCTACAACGACTTATTCTGGGAGACC. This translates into CASYNDLFWET. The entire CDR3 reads CASYNDLFWETQYF.